This T cell receptor (beta chain) originates from a study of blood T cell repertoires in COVID-19. Repertoires were generated with immunoSEQ multiplex PCR, while TCRdb's copy carries only in-frame clones and drops some. The sample consists of about 50,000 clones, 86% of them appearing once. The CDR3 spans 18 residues. Germline trimming cut 2 bases from V and 4 bases from J; bases unmatched to any gene: 10. Looked up from germline, CDR1 is SGHTA and CDR2 is FQGNSA. In this sample, this clone turned up a few times. Input material: peripheral blood. The receptor was isolated from a woman in her sixties or seventies with acute or convalescent COVID-19. The chain couples TRBV7-2 to TRBJ2-6; 8 bases are shared with TRBD2. The CDR3: CASSLLGAGAGGANVLTF. DNA for the CDR3: TGTGCCAGCAGCTTATTGGGAGCGGGAGCGGGGGGGGCCAACGTCCTGACTTTC.